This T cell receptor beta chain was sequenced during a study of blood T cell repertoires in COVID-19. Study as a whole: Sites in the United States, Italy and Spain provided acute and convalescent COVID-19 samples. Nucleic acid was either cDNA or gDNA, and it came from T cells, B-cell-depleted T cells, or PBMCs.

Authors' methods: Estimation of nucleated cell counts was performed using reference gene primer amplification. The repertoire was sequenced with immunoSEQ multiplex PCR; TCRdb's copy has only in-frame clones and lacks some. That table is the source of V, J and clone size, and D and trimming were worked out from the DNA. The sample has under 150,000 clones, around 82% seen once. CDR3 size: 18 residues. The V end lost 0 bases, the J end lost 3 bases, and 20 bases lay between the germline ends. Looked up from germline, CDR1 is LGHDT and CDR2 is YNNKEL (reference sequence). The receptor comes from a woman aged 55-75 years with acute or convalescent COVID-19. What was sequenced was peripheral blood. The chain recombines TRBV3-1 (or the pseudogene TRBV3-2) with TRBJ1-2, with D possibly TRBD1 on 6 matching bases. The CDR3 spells CASSQDRPRTEKYYGYTF. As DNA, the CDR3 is TGTGCCAGCAGCCAAGATCGCCCGCGGACAGAGAAGTACTATGGCTACACCTTC.